One sample yielded the 31 T cell receptor beta chains listed below, sequenced in a study of regulatory T cells in long-lasting Graves disease. Time point reported: newly diagnosed GD, antithyroid drugs for less than 3 months. From PBMCs, RNA was extracted and then used to make the TCR library. Building of the TCR beta libraries involved iRepertoire HTBI primers and Arm-PCR of CDR3 regions. Via MiXCR, TCRdb re-called the multiplex PCR reads, giving one row per CDR3 protein. Of about 540,000 distinct CDR3 sequences in the sample, approximately 15% were seen once. This sample also appeared in a second study, on T cells in Graves' hyperthyroidism and ophthalmopathy.

Sequencing used peripheral blood mononuclear cells (PBMCs), obtained at new diagnosis, from a patient treated with antithyroid drugs. These TCRs come from a man aged 25-40 years with Graves disease.

V gene TRBV7-2 combines with J gene TRBJ2-1, with 7 bases lining up with TRBD2. Per germline, CDR1 SGHTA and CDR2 FQGNSA. V lost 1 base, J lost 10 bases, and 10 bases stayed unmatched. The CDR3 is 15 amino acids. The CDR3 spells CASSLDLAVGREQFF. CDR3 bases: TGTGCCAGCAGCTTAGATCTAGCGGTGGGCAGGGAGCAGTTCTTC.

On this clonotype itself: A far larger clone is only one base removed, so a read error is likely. Because the CDR3 is missing its conserved closing phenylalanine or tryptophan, this is likely a read error. The chain couples TRBV28 to TRBJ2-3; the D is unclear. The J call may be incorrect, as the DNA end agrees better with TRBJ1-1. Germline assignment: CDR1 MDHEN and CDR2 SYDVKM. CDR3 length: 13 amino acids. The CDR3 nucleotides read TGTGCCAGCAGTTTAAAAGTTTCAGCTGAAGCTTTCCTT. It encodes CASSLKVSAEAFL.

This clonotype was picked up many times. This rearrangement joins TRBV5-1 to TRBJ2-1, with 9 bases matching TRBD1. This CDR3 has 16 amino acids. V shed 2 bases and J 8 bases; nucleotides not matched to a gene: 11. From germline, CDR1 is SGHRS and CDR2 YFSETQ. This CDR3 reads CASSLRRGTGYDEQFF. The CDR3 nucleotides read TGCGCCAGCAGCTTACGACGAGGGACAGGGTATGATGAGCAGTTCTTC.

This clonotype was seen more than once but under ten times. The chain is built from TRBV10-1 and TRBJ2-3; the D gene is possibly TRBD1 (5 bases). The CDR3 length is 13 residues. Trimming removed 6 bases at V and 6 bases at J, with 13 bases between. From germline, CDR1 is WNHNN and CDR2 SYGVQD (reference sequence). CDR3 nucleotide sequence: TGCGCCAGCAGAGGGGTGGCAGAGGATACGCAGTATTTT. Amino acid sequence: CASRGVAEDTQYF.

This clonotype appeared many times. The chain is built from TRBV24-1 and TRBJ2-7; 10 bases map to TRBD1. Trimming cost V 4 bases and J 7 bases; bases outside gene matches: 12. This CDR3 region has 16 residues. Germline values: CDR1 KGHDR, CDR2 SFDVKD. The chain's CDR3 is CATSEAGTGVNGEQYF. CDR3 DNA: TGTGCCACCAGTGAAGCCGGGACAGGGGTAAATGGGGAGCAGTACTTC.

The table lists this clonotype with many counts. The chain recombines TRBV12-3 or TRBV12-4 with TRBJ2-7; possibly TRBD2 for D (6 bases). Trimming pared 3 bases from V and 3 bases from J, leaving 12 bases between. The CDR3 covers 14 residues. The CDR3 DNA reads as TGTGCCAGCAGTTTTGCGGGATGGCTCTACGAGCAGTACTTC. Its protein product is CASSFAGWLYEQYF.

The table lists this clonotype with a few counts. This sequence joins TRBV7-9 and TRBJ2-7, with D hard to call. The length of the CDR3 is 15 residues. Trimming cost V 2 bases and J 3 bases, with 14 bases left between them. Germline assignment: CDR1 SEHNR and CDR2 FQNEAQ (reference sequence). CDR3 coding DNA: TGTGCCAGCAGCTTAATCAGGCTCGGTAACTACGAGCAGTACTTC. Its translation is CASSLIRLGNYEQYF.

J is TRBJ2-3 and V is TRBV30, with 12 bases that match TRBD2. The V gene end was trimmed by 4 bases and the J gene end by 15 bases; junction bases not matched to a gene: 8. The CDR3 has 12 residues. Germline CDR1 GTSNPN, CDR2 SVGIG (reference sequence). The CDR3 loop is CAWTPGLAGLYF. CDR3 coding DNA: TGTGCCTGGACCCCCGGACTAGCGGGACTCTATTTT.

This clonotype has ten or more counts. The gene calls are TRBV11-2 and TRBJ2-5; no firm D call. V lost 2 bases and J 1 base, leaving 14 bases between the germline ends. Germline V gene sequence: CDR1 SGHAT, CDR2 FQNNGV. The CDR3 length is 16 residues. CDR3 in amino acids: CASSLRQTLSQETQYF. DNA of the CDR3: TGTGCCAGCAGCTTACGGCAAACCCTAAGCCAAGAGACCCAGTACTTC.

Of note for this clonotype: This may stem from a read error, because a much larger clone lies one nucleotide away. The gene calls are TRBV10-3 and TRBJ2-7; D tentatively fits TRBD1 or TRBD2 (5 bases each). CDR1 and CDR2 (germline): ENHRY, SYGVKD. The CDR3 contains 15 residues. The CDR3 reads CAISESGDGSYKQYF. CDR3 bases: TGTGCCATCAGTGAGTCAGGGGACGGAAGCTACAAGCAGTACTTC.

The chain combines TRBV7-9 with TRBJ1-2, with D tentatively TRBD1 (5 bases). The CDR3 length is 18 residues. The V gene lost 0 bases and the J gene lost 0 bases, with 17 bases spanning the gap. CDR1 and CDR2 (germline): SEHNR, FQNEAQ (reference sequence). The CDR3 is CASSLARGRALANYGYTF. The CDR3 DNA reads as TGTGCCAGCAGCTTAGCGCGCGGCAGGGCCCTAGCTAACTATGGCTACACCTTC. The full variable domain, completed using reference TRBV7-9 and TRBJ1-2, is DTGVSQNPRHKITKRGQNVTFRCDPISEHNRLYWYRQTLGQGPEFLTYFQNEAQLEKSRLLSDRFSAERPKGSFSTLEIQRTEQGDSAMYLCASSLARGRALANYGYTFGSGTRLTVV.

The genes are TRBV12-3 or TRBV12-4 and TRBJ2-3; TRBD2 is a possible D gene (5 bases). V lost 6 bases, J lost 10 bases, and 14 bases lay in between. The CDR3 extends over 12 amino acids. The CDR3 DNA sequence: TGTGCCAGCAGCGCAGGACTCAACGCGCAGTATTTT. Encoded protein: CASSAGLNAQYF.

This clonotype was detected a few times. The rearrangement links TRBV18 to TRBJ1-1, with a weak D call TRBD1 (5 bases). The CDR3 length is 13 residues. Germline V lookup: CDR1 KGHSH, CDR2 LQKENI. V dropped 1 base and J dropped 11 bases, with 14 bases sitting between them. The DNA for the CDR3 is TGTGCCAGCTCACCACGTGTGGGGGGGTTGGCTTTCTTT. Translating gives CASSPRVGGLAFF.

The chain has TRBV19 and TRBJ2-7, with 8 bases lining up with TRBD2. The V and J ends lost 10 bases and 3 bases, in that order; junction bases with no gene match: 17. Germline V gives CDR1 LNHDA, CDR2 SQIVND (reference sequence). CDR3 length equals 16 residues. This chain's CDR3 is CATSRGGVKEHYEQYF. The DNA for the CDR3 is TGTGCCACCTCTCGGGGGGGCGTAAAAGAACACTACGAGCAGTACTTC. Based on the CDR3 plus reference TRBV19 and TRBJ2-7, the full variable domain is DGGITQSPKYLFRKEGQNVTLSCEQNLNHDAMYWYRQDPGQGLRLIYYSQIVNDFQKGDIAEGYSVSREKKESFPLTVTSAQKNPTAFYLCATSRGGVKEHYEQYFGPGTRLTVT.

This clonotype showed up many times. The chain joins TRBV20-1 to TRBJ1-3; 7 positions agree with TRBD1. This CDR3 has 14 residues. Germline trimming cut 3 bases from V and 2 bases from J; bases unmatched to any gene: 4. Per germline, CDR1 DFQATT and CDR2 SNEGSKA (reference sequence). For the CDR3, the DNA is TGCAGTGCTAGGGGAGGGACAGCTGGAAACACCATATATTTT. It specifies CSARGGTAGNTIYF.

There are many counts of this clonotype. This chain links TRBV12-3 or TRBV12-4 with TRBJ1-5; 11 bases match TRBD1. CDR3 size: 16 residues. The V segment lost 2 bases and the J segment 6 bases; nucleotides outside the gene matches: 6. In nucleotides, the CDR3 is TGTGCCAGCAGTTTACGGACAGGGGGCGCATCTCAGCCCCAGCATTTT. This gives the protein CASSLRTGGASQPQHF.

The table lists this clonotype with many counts. The V and J genes are TRBV29-1 and TRBJ2-1, with TRBD2 matching over 9 bases. Germline-derived CDR1 and CDR2 are SQVTM and ANQGSEA. The CDR3 consists of 16 residues. The trim removed 4 bases at V and 4 bases at J, leaving 11 bases unmatched. The CDR3 coding sequence is TGCAGCGTTGTTTTCTCGACTAGCGGAACTTACAATGAGCAGTTCTTC. Its protein is CSVVFSTSGTYNEQFF.

This clonotype was seen at least ten times. The chain employs TRBV12-3 or TRBV12-4 and TRBJ1-5, with D possibly TRBD1 on 6 matching bases. Trimming pared 7 bases from V and 0 bases from J, leaving 19 bases between. The CDR3 extends over 17 amino acids. CDR3 nucleotide sequence: TGTGCCAGCAAGGGGGGCACGGAATACTATAGCAATCAGCCCCAGCATTTT. Translation gives CASKGGTEYYSNQPQHF.

This clonotype has just a few counts. The chain joins TRBV20-1 to TRBJ1-2; 7 positions agree with TRBD1. The CDR3 contains 14 residues. The ends lost 3 bases at V and 6 bases at J; junction bases unmatched: 10. Germline CDR1 DFQATT, CDR2 SNEGSKA (reference sequence). The CDR3 DNA reads as TGCAGTGCTAGGGGGGGGACAGCTGTGGATGGCTACACCTTC. It specifies CSARGGTAVDGYTF.

Only a few counts were recorded for this clonotype. V gene TRBV10-1 combines with J gene TRBJ2-2; 7 nucleotides match TRBD1. The CDR3 is 14 amino acids. Germline CDR1 WNHNN, CDR2 SYGVQD (reference sequence). V lost 8 bases, J lost 0 bases, and 3 bases stayed unmatched. The chain's CDR3 is CASRTGANTGELFF. DNA for the CDR3: TGCGCCAGCCGTACAGGGGCGAACACCGGGGAGCTGTTTTTT.

The chain combines TRBV10-2 with TRBJ2-1; TRBD1 matches 7 bases. V lost 3 bases, J lost 4 bases, and 6 bases stayed unmatched. CDR1 and CDR2 from the germline V gene are WSHSY and SAAADI. The CDR3 has 15 amino acids. Here the CDR3 DNA reads TGCGCCAGCAGTGACTCCGGGACAGCTTACAATGAGCAGTTCTTC. As protein: CASSDSGTAYNEQFF.

J is TRBJ2-5 and V is TRBV7-9; D ambiguous. The CDR3 is made up of 20 amino acids. V lost 0 bases and J lost 5, with 28 bases in between. From germline, CDR1 is SEHNR and CDR2 FQNEAQ (reference sequence). The CDR3 nucleotides are TGTGCCAGCAGCTTAGCCCCCTCATCCAGGACCCCAAAACCACACGAGACCCAGTACTTC. It codes for CASSLAPSSRTPKPHETQYF.

This clonotype was observed many times. The rearrangement uses TRBV11-2 and TRBJ2-3, with 7 bases identical to TRBD1. The CDR3 has 17 amino acids. V shed 5 bases, J shed 0 bases, and the junction held 11 bases outside the gene matches. Per germline, CDR1 SGHAT and CDR2 FQNNGV. CDR3 DNA sequence: TGTGCCAGCAGCCAACCCCCCTCGACAGGGAGCACAGATACGCAGTATTTT. The encoded protein is CASSQPPSTGSTDTQYF.

This clonotype was observed many times. This chain joins TRBV7-9 and TRBJ1-6; the D gene is possibly TRBD1 (6 bases). The CDR3 extends over 13 amino acids. V was clipped by 6 bases and J by 10 bases, with 13 bases between them. Germline assignment: CDR1 SEHNR and CDR2 FQNEAQ (reference sequence). CDR3 sequence reads: CASRVGRGSPLHF. DNA for the CDR3: TGTGCCAGCAGGGTGGGCAGGGGATCACCCCTCCACTTT.

The V and J genes are TRBV7-9 and TRBJ2-7; D possibly corresponds to TRBD2 (6 bases). The CDR3 totals 16 residues. Trimming shortened V by 2 bases and J by 3 bases, and 17 bases separated the two germline ends. Looked up from germline, CDR1 is SEHNR and CDR2 is FQNEAQ (reference sequence). Here the CDR3 DNA reads TGTGCCAGCAGCTTATTGCCGCGGGGCAGAAACTACGAGCAGTACTTC. Protein sequence: CASSLLPRGRNYEQYF.

This clonotype was counted a few times. The chain recombines TRBV20-1 with TRBJ1-5; 9 nucleotides align to TRBD1. After removal of 0 bases from V and 2 bases from J, the junction contained 8 bases not matched to a gene. CDR3 size: 17 residues. CDR1 is DFQATT and CDR2 is SNEGSKA in the germline V gene (reference sequence). This CDR3 is CSARDLLRTGGNQPQHF. The CDR3 DNA follows: TGCAGTGCTAGAGATTTACTTAGGACAGGGGGCAATCAGCCCCAGCATTTT.

This clonotype was counted a few times. This sequence joins TRBV5-6 and TRBJ1-1; 8 positions match TRBD1. Losses at the gene ends were 4 bases for V and 2 bases for J; bases not matched to a gene: 4. Germline assignment: CDR1 SGHDT and CDR2 YYEEEE. The CDR3 has 14 amino acids. DNA of the CDR3: TGTGCCAGCAGCCGCCCAGGGGGCAACACTGAAGCTTTCTTT. Its translation is CASSRPGGNTEAFF.

This clonotype was seen just once. The gene calls are TRBV14 and TRBJ2-6; no clear D. The CDR3 sequence is 17 residues long. V was shortened by 4 bases and J by 0 bases, with 13 bases between the two germline ends. Germline V gene data show CDR1 as SGHDN and CDR2 as FVKESK. The CDR3 sequence: CASSLRLSVSGANVLTF. The CDR3 nucleotides are TGTGCCAGCAGCCTACGGCTCTCTGTCTCTGGGGCCAACGTCCTGACTTTC.

V usage is TRBV27 and J usage is TRBJ1-5; D is ambiguous. The germline gives CDR1 MNHEY, CDR2 SMNVEV (reference sequence). V was trimmed by 0 bases and J by 6 bases, leaving 15 bases between them. The CDR3 has 16 amino acids. CDR3 sequence (DNA): TGTGCCAGCAGTTTATCCGGACCGGGAGGAAGTCAGCCCCAGCATTTT. Its translation: CASSLSGPGGSQPQHF.

This chain joins TRBV6-2 or TRBV6-3 and TRBJ2-3; a weak D match, TRBD2 (6 bases). V was clipped by 4 bases and J by 6 bases, with 17 bases between them. CDR3 length: 15 amino acids. Germline V gene sequence: CDR1 MNHEY, CDR2 SVGEGT. This CDR3 is CASSSHRTGGDTQYF. CDR3 bases: TGTGCCAGCAGTTCCCACCGGACTGGGGGGGATACGCAGTATTTT.

This clonotype was counted at least ten times. This chain links TRBV2 with TRBJ1-1; 10 positions agree with TRBD1. The germline gives CDR1 SNHLY, CDR2 FYNNEI. V lost 8 bases to trimming and J lost 7 bases; unmatched junction nucleotides: 10. CDR3 length: 14 amino acids. The CDR3 region has the DNA TGTGCCAGCGGGGACGGGACAGGGGTTGGTGAAGCTTTCTTT. Encoded protein: CASGDGTGVGEAFF.